These 16 T cell receptor beta chains were all obtained from the same sample, sequenced in a study of cytomegalovirus exposure and HLA in healthy donors. Sequencing was performed with immunoSEQ multiplex PCR; in TCRdb, only in-frame clones are kept and a portion is missing. The sample records 80,000 to 100,000 clones, approximately 84% being singletons. Sample: PBMCs. Receptors were obtained from a man aged 18 to 29 in good health and CMV-seropositive.

The chain recombines TRBV19 with TRBJ2-7; 8 bases agree with TRBD1. With V trimmed by 1 base and J by 5 bases, 4 bases remained unmatched. CDR1 is LNHDA and CDR2 is SQIVND in the germline V gene (reference sequence). The CDR3 has 14 amino acids. The CDR3: CASSIAPGGDEQYF. The CDR3 DNA follows: TGTGCCAGTAGTATAGCGCCAGGGGGCGACGAGCAGTACTTC.

The chain is built from TRBV7-9 and TRBJ1-6; the match to TRBD1 covers 7 bases. This CDR3 is built from 14 residues. V dropped 1 base and J dropped 8; count of bases not matched to a gene: 2. In germline, CDR1 is SEHNR, CDR2 FQNEAQ (reference sequence). This chain's CDR3 is CASSLVGGDSPLHF. The CDR3 DNA sequence: TGTGCCAGCAGCTTAGTAGGGGGCGATTCACCCCTCCACTTT.

The CDR3 DNA is TGCGCCAGCAGCCAAGGGTCAGGGAGCAATCAGCCCCAGCATTTT. Translation gives CASSQGSGSNQPQHF. The rearrangement links TRBV4-3 to TRBJ1-5, with a tentative D call TRBD1 (5 bases). V lost 1 base and J 1 base, leaving 8 bases between the germline ends. This CDR3 comprises 15 residues. From germline, CDR1 is LGHNA and CDR2 YSLEER.

The rearrangement links TRBV28 to TRBJ1-4; no clear D gene. The ends were cut back, 0 bases at V and 6 bases at J, with 11 bases in the middle. Germline CDR1 is MDHEN and CDR2 is SYDVKM. CDR3 length: 15 amino acids. The DNA of the CDR3 is TGTGCCAGCAGTTTATGGGCAGTACAAGATGAAAAACTGTTTTTT. Protein sequence: CASSLWAVQDEKLFF.

This clone was observed a single time. The V call is TRBV10-1, the J call TRBJ2-5; a weak D match, TRBD2 (6 bases). The CDR3 extends over 14 amino acids. Germline assignment: CDR1 WNHNN and CDR2 SYGVQD (reference sequence). Trimming took off 0 bases at V and 5 bases at J, with 10 bases between the two ends. CDR3 amino acids: CASSESPAGETQYF. The CDR3 DNA reads TGCGCCAGCAGTGAGTCGCCGGCGGGGGAGACCCAGTACTTC.

CDR3 DNA sequence: TGTGCCACCAGCGGGAGGGCCTATTTTCGCTCCTACAATGAGCAGTTCTTC. Encoded protein: CATSGRAYFRSYNEQFF. This chain uses TRBV28 with TRBJ2-1; 10 positions agree with TRBD2. The CDR3 length is 17 residues. V dropped 10 bases and J dropped 0; count of bases not matched to a gene: 12. Germline CDR1 and CDR2: MDHEN and SYDVKM.

The V and J genes are TRBV11-2 and TRBJ1-5; no firm D call. This CDR3 spans 13 amino acids. Trimming cost V 5 bases and J 4 bases, with 9 bases left between them. Germline V gives CDR1 SGHAT, CDR2 FQNNGV. The CDR3 DNA reads as TGTGCCAGCAGCGTAAACAGAAATCAGCCCCAGCATTTT. This gives the protein CASSVNRNQPQHF.

The chain uses TRBV6-5 and TRBJ1-1; no clear D. From germline, CDR1 is MNHEY and CDR2 SVGAGI. The CDR3 totals 15 residues. V lost 0 bases, J lost 1 base, and 9 bases lay in between. CDR3 region: CASSYSNSPNTEAFF. The DNA for the CDR3 is TGTGCCAGCAGTTACTCTAACAGCCCGAACACTGAAGCTTTCTTT.

The chain carries TRBV5-4 and TRBJ2-7; possible D gene TRBD1, 6 bases. In germline, CDR1 is SGHNT, CDR2 YYREEE (reference sequence). The length of the CDR3 is 15 residues. Trimming took 4 bases from V and 3 from J, leaving 17 bases between them. In nucleotides, the CDR3 is TGTGCCAGCAGCCCCGGTCATTACAGGGACTACGAGCAGTACTTC. Protein: CASSPGHYRDYEQYF. Filled out from reference TRBV5-4 and TRBJ2-7, the complete variable domain reads ETGVTQSPTHLIKTRGQQVTLRCSSQSGHNTVSWYQQALGQGPQFIFQYYREEENGRGNFPPRFSGLQFPNYSSELNVNALELDDSALYLCASSPGHYRDYEQYFGPGTRLTVT.

V gene TRBV5-8 combines with J gene TRBJ2-1; TRBD2 aligns across 14 bases. Trimming removed 1 base from V and 9 bases from J; junction bases left unmatched: 12. CDR1 is SGHTS, CDR2 YDEGEE, per germline. CDR3 length: 18 residues. This CDR3 reads CASSLRLRLAGGLREQFF. DNA of the CDR3: TGTGCCAGCAGCTTGAGACTGAGACTAGCGGGGGGGCTCCGTGAGCAGTTCTTC.

The chain couples TRBV27 to TRBJ2-7; a possible D gene is TRBD1 (6 bases). Trimming left V 6 bases short and J 9 bases short, with 24 bases between. Germline V CDR1 and CDR2: MNHEY, SMNVEV (reference sequence). This CDR3 contains 15 residues. The CDR3 DNA is TGTGCCAGCAGGGGTGAGGGCTATCCGAGAGGGGGGCAGTACTTC. Amino acids: CASRGEGYPRGGQYF.

The chain links TRBV29-1 to TRBJ2-7; 8 positions agree with TRBD1. This CDR3 has 12 residues. Looked up from germline, CDR1 is SQVTM and CDR2 is ANQGSEA. The V and J ends lost 4 bases and 7 bases, in that order; junction bases with no gene match: 6. The CDR3 nucleotides are TGCAGCGTTGGCCAGGGGGCCGGGGAGCAGTACTTC. This translates into CSVGQGAGEQYF.

This clone occurred once. The V call is TRBV5-4, the J call TRBJ1-3; D is possibly TRBD1 (5 bases). This CDR3 has 16 residues. V gave up 1 base and J gave up 4 bases, with 15 bases separating them. In germline, CDR1 is SGHNT, CDR2 YYREEE (reference sequence). CDR3 residues: CASSLSRQGEGNTIYF. The DNA of the CDR3 is TGTGCCAGCAGCTTGTCCCGTCAGGGTGAAGGAAACACCATATATTTT.

V gene TRBV27 combines with J gene TRBJ1-1; 7 nucleotides line up with TRBD1. The germline gives CDR1 MNHEY, CDR2 SMNVEV (reference sequence). This CDR3 comprises 13 residues. J was trimmed by 6 bases and V by 5 bases; bases with no gene match: 6. CDR3 protein: CASSPRTGAEAFF. Written as DNA, the CDR3 is TGTGCCAGCAGTCCAAGGACAGGAGCTGAAGCTTTCTTT.

This clone was observed once. This chain links TRBV12-5 with TRBJ1-5, with 10 positions matching TRBD1. V shed 2 bases and J 0 bases; nucleotides not matched to a gene: 10. The CDR3 covers 19 residues. Per the germline V gene, CDR1 is LGHNT and CDR2 is FRNRAP. CDR3 protein: CASGLIPGTGDYSNQPQHF. CDR3 nucleotides: TGTGCTAGTGGTTTGATACCCGGGACAGGGGACTATAGCAATCAGCCCCAGCATTTT.

CDR3 DNA sequence: TGTGCCAGCAGCTTATTGGCGGGGGCGGACTATGGCTACACCTTC. It specifies CASSLLAGADYGYTF. This chain connects TRBV7-8 to TRBJ1-2; D is perhaps TRBD1 (6 bases). The CDR3 has 15 amino acids. Germline CDR1 SGHVS, CDR2 FQNEAQ. Trimming took off 2 bases at V and 3 bases at J, with 13 bases between the two ends.